This T cell receptor (beta chain) was observed in a study of blood T cell repertoires in COVID-19. Produced via immunoSEQ multiplex PCR; TCRdb's table is partial and in-frame only. The repertoire includes more than 60,000 clones, roughly 82% of them detected once, and about 38% sits in the top ten. The V end was cut by 4 bases, the J end by 7 bases, with 17 bases between. CDR1 is SNHLY and CDR2 is FYNNEI in the germline V gene. CDR3 size: 14 residues. The sequence was collected from a human donor in a cohort sampled during active COVID-19. J is TRBJ2-7 and V is TRBV2; weak D call: TRBD2 (5 bases). Sequencing was performed on peripheral blood. In DNA, the CDR3 is TGTGCCAGCAGTGTTCAGGAGACTACTCGGGAGCAGTACTTC. It is translated as CASSVQETTREQYF.